Listed below are T cell receptor beta chains from one sample, sequenced in a study of shared clonotypes between healthy human individuals. The protocol was immunoSEQ multiplex PCR, while the TCRdb copy is restricted to in-frame clones and leaves out a portion. This sample has some 1,900,000 clones, with 85% to 95% found just once. Sequencing input: naive CD8+ T cells sorted from blood. The receptors come from a man between 18 and 35 years old in good health. CDR3s include the opening cysteine and the closing phenylalanine or tryptophan. Fields, in order: J gene, D gene, V gene, clone size, CDR3 DNA, CDR3 protein. A D gene is named only where the DNA matches it firmly. Rows give clone size only sometimes, using once, few, many, or a class for an expanded clone.

j_gene: TRBJ2-7
d_gene: .
v_gene: TRBV13
abundance: .
CDR3nt: TGTGCCAGCAGCTTAGGCAGTTCCTACGAGCAGTACTTC
CDR3aa: CASSLGSSYEQYF

j_gene: TRBJ2-5
d_gene: .
v_gene: TRBV5-1
abundance: .
CDR3nt: TGCGCCAGCAGCTTTGAGGGCGGGATTGTGGAGACCCAGTACTTC
CDR3aa: CASSFEGGIVETQYF

j_gene: TRBJ2-5
d_gene: .
v_gene: TRBV30
abundance: .
CDR3nt: TGTGCCTGGAGTAGGCGCAGCGCATCTCAAGAGACCCAGTACTTC
CDR3aa: CAWSRRSASQETQYF

j_gene: TRBJ2-7
d_gene: .
v_gene: TRBV6-1
abundance: .
CDR3nt: TGTGCCAGCAGAGAGTTCGGGCCCATGGGGCTCGAGCAGTACTTC
CDR3aa: CASREFGPMGLEQYF

j_gene: TRBJ1-4
d_gene: .
v_gene: TRBV5-5
abundance: .
CDR3nt: TGTGCCAGCAGCTCACAGGGTGGTACTAATGAAAAACTGTTTTTT
CDR3aa: CASSSQGGTNEKLFF

j_gene: TRBJ2-5
d_gene: .
v_gene: TRBV7-9
abundance: .
CDR3nt: TGTGCCAGCAGCCCAGCTGAAGAGACCCAGTACTTC
CDR3aa: CASSPAEETQYF

j_gene: TRBJ2-3
d_gene: .
v_gene: TRBV29-1
abundance: .
CDR3nt: TGCAGTGGAGGAGATAGCGGACGCACAGATACGCAGTATTTT
CDR3aa: CSGGDSGRTDTQYF

j_gene: TRBJ2-7
d_gene: .
v_gene: TRBV30
abundance: .
CDR3nt: TGTGCCCTGTCCCGTGGCGAGCAGTACTTC
CDR3aa: CALSRGEQYF

j_gene: TRBJ2-5
d_gene: TRBD1
v_gene: TRBV4-1
abundance: .
CDR3nt: TGCGCCAGCAGCCTTGGACAGGGGCAAGAGACCCAGTACTTC
CDR3aa: CASSLGQGQETQYF

j_gene: TRBJ2-3
d_gene: TRBD2
v_gene: TRBV4-3
abundance: .
CDR3nt: TGCGCCAGCAGCCCCGGGCCCGGGGGGAACACAGATACGCAGTATTTT
CDR3aa: CASSPGPGGNTDTQYF

j_gene: TRBJ1-1
d_gene: .
v_gene: TRBV7-8
abundance: .
CDR3nt: TGTGCCAGCAGCTTAGGGGAAGGGGAAGCTTTCTTT
CDR3aa: CASSLGEGEAFF

j_gene: TRBJ2-1
d_gene: .
v_gene: TRBV27
abundance: .
CDR3nt: TGTGCCAGCAGTTTAAACGAGGGGAGCGCGTTGCAGTTCTTC
CDR3aa: CASSLNEGSALQFF

j_gene: TRBJ2-7
d_gene: .
v_gene: TRBV10-2
abundance: .
CDR3nt: TGCGCCAGCAGCCAGGGCGTAATCGACGAGCAGTACTTC
CDR3aa: CASSQGVIDEQYF

j_gene: TRBJ1-6
d_gene: TRBD1
v_gene: TRBV7-9
abundance: .
CDR3nt: TGTGCCAGCAGCTTAGATAACAGGGGGAACGGTTCACCCCTCCACTTT
CDR3aa: CASSLDNRGNGSPLHF

j_gene: TRBJ2-1
d_gene: .
v_gene: TRBV13
abundance: .
CDR3nt: TGTGCCAGCAGCGCCGACAGGTCTAATTACAATGAGCAGTTCTTC
CDR3aa: CASSADRSNYNEQFF

j_gene: TRBJ2-1
d_gene: .
v_gene: TRBV9
abundance: .
CDR3nt: TGTGCCAGCAGCCCAAGCCGGGGGACTGGCGGCCGAAACACCTACAATGAGCAGTTCTTC
CDR3aa: CASSPSRGTGGRNTYNEQFF

j_gene: TRBJ1-2
d_gene: TRBD1
v_gene: TRBV9
abundance: .
CDR3nt: TGTGCCAGCAGCGTAGGGACAGGTTGGGTCTATGGCTACACCTTC
CDR3aa: CASSVGTGWVYGYTF

j_gene: TRBJ1-2
d_gene: .
v_gene: TRBV5-8
abundance: .
CDR3nt: TGTGCCAGCAGCTTGAGCGTCTCCTATGGCTACACCTTC
CDR3aa: CASSLSVSYGYTF

j_gene: TRBJ1-5
d_gene: .
v_gene: TRBV15
abundance: .
CDR3nt: TGTGCCACCAGCAGGACACGGAATCAGCCCCAGCATTTT
CDR3aa: CATSRTRNQPQHF

j_gene: TRBJ2-2
d_gene: TRBD1
v_gene: TRBV19
abundance: .
CDR3nt: TGTGCCAGTAGTATAGACCCCGACAGGGGGTACACCGGGGAGCTGTTTTTT
CDR3aa: CASSIDPDRGYTGELFF

j_gene: TRBJ1-2
d_gene: .
v_gene: TRBV5-8
abundance: .
CDR3nt: TGTGCCAGCATCCCGGCGCCGGGTAGCTATGGCTACACCTTC
CDR3aa: CASIPAPGSYGYTF

j_gene: TRBJ2-7
d_gene: .
v_gene: TRBV5-1
abundance: .
CDR3nt: TGCGCCAGCAGCTTAACGACAGGCTACGAGCAGTACTTC
CDR3aa: CASSLTTGYEQYF

j_gene: TRBJ1-4
d_gene: TRBD1
v_gene: TRBV7-9
abundance: once
CDR3nt: TGTGCCAGCACTAAGGGTCTAGGGGACAGTGGGGAAAAACTGTTTTTT
CDR3aa: CASTKGLGDSGEKLFF

j_gene: TRBJ2-1
d_gene: TRBD2
v_gene: TRBV5-6
abundance: .
CDR3nt: TGTGCCAGCAGCCCAGGGACTAGCGCTTTTAATGAGCAGTTCTTC
CDR3aa: CASSPGTSAFNEQFF

j_gene: TRBJ2-5
d_gene: .
v_gene: TRBV7-9
abundance: .
CDR3nt: TGTGCCAGCAGCCTACCCTCGAGGGGGGAGACCCAGTACTTC
CDR3aa: CASSLPSRGETQYF

j_gene: TRBJ2-1
d_gene: .
v_gene: TRBV27
abundance: .
CDR3nt: TGTGCCAGCAGTTTGTTCAGTTCGGGTTACAATGAGCAGTTCTTC
CDR3aa: CASSLFSSGYNEQFF

j_gene: TRBJ2-2
d_gene: .
v_gene: TRBV7-7
abundance: .
CDR3nt: TGTGCTAGCAGCTTCAGCGTTAACACCGGGGAGCTGTTTTTT
CDR3aa: CASSFSVNTGELFF

j_gene: TRBJ1-1
d_gene: .
v_gene: TRBV6-5
abundance: .
CDR3nt: TGTGCCAGCAGTTACTCCCCCGCAGGGGAGGACACTGAAGCTTTCTTT
CDR3aa: CASSYSPAGEDTEAFF

j_gene: TRBJ2-7
d_gene: TRBD1
v_gene: TRBV6-1
abundance: .
CDR3nt: TGTGCCAGCAGAATCAGGACAGGTACCTACGAGCAGTACTTC
CDR3aa: CASRIRTGTYEQYF

j_gene: TRBJ2-1
d_gene: .
v_gene: TRBV5-6
abundance: once
CDR3nt: TGTGCCAGCAGCTTGACCGACATTCCCCCGTATGAGCAGTTCTTC
CDR3aa: CASSLTDIPPYEQFF

j_gene: TRBJ2-7
d_gene: .
v_gene: TRBV5-6
abundance: .
CDR3nt: TGTGCCAGCAGCTTCGACGGAAGCTACGAGCAGTACTTC
CDR3aa: CASSFDGSYEQYF

j_gene: TRBJ2-7
d_gene: TRBD1
v_gene: TRBV10-3
abundance: .
CDR3nt: TGTGCCATCAGCGGGGCAGGGGGAAGGGAGCAGTACTTC
CDR3aa: CAISGAGGREQYF

j_gene: TRBJ2-7
d_gene: TRBD2
v_gene: TRBV28
abundance: .
CDR3nt: TGTGCCAGCAGTTCTCCGGACAGCGGGAGATACGAGCAGTACTTC
CDR3aa: CASSSPDSGRYEQYF

j_gene: TRBJ2-1
d_gene: TRBD1
v_gene: TRBV6-5
abundance: .
CDR3nt: TGTGCCAGCAGTTCCCCGACAGGGATGGGGGACAATGAGCAGTTCTTC
CDR3aa: CASSSPTGMGDNEQFF

j_gene: TRBJ1-2
d_gene: .
v_gene: TRBV6-6
abundance: .
CDR3nt: TGTGCCAGCAGTTACTCGTCAGGGGACTATGGCTACACCTTC
CDR3aa: CASSYSSGDYGYTF

j_gene: TRBJ2-7
d_gene: .
v_gene: TRBV27
abundance: .
CDR3nt: TGTGCCAGCAGCCCAGGGCAGGGGATCTACGAGCAGTACTTC
CDR3aa: CASSPGQGIYEQYF

j_gene: TRBJ1-4
d_gene: .
v_gene: TRBV12-1
abundance: .
CDR3nt: TGTGCCAGCAGCTTTTTTGACAGGGGGGGCTATAATGAAAAACTGTTTTTT
CDR3aa: CASSFFDRGGYNEKLFF

j_gene: TRBJ2-7
d_gene: .
v_gene: TRBV6-6
abundance: .
CDR3nt: TGTGCCAGCAGTTACTCTGCAGATTACGAGCAGTACTTC
CDR3aa: CASSYSADYEQYF